This T cell receptor (beta chain) was identified in a study of blood T cell repertoires in COVID-19. At the level of the study: Spain, Italy and the United States supplied samples that represented acute and convalescent COVID-19. T cells, B-cell-depleted T cells, or PBMCs supplied cDNA or gDNA.

Original analysis: Estimated nucleated cell counts came from reference gene primer amplification. Libraries were prepared by immunoSEQ multiplex PCR; TCRdb keeps only in-frame clonotypes and omits some of them. Clonal size and the V and J genes are those of that table, whereas D and trimming came from the DNA. Of tens of thousands of clones in the sample, about 89% were seen once. The germline CDR1 and CDR2 sequences are SGHKS and YYEKEE (reference sequence). The V gene end was trimmed by 4 bases and the J gene end by 4 bases; junction bases not matched to a gene: 8. CDR3 length: 18 amino acids. This rearrangement joins TRBV5-5 to TRBJ2-6, with 13 bases lining up with TRBD2. The source is a human donor in a cohort sampled during active COVID-19. Sequenced material: peripheral blood. The CDR3 DNA follows: TGTGCCAGCAGCCTAGGACTAGCGGGAGTGAAGGGGGCCAACGTCCTGACTTTC. Translating it yields CASSLGLAGVKGANVLTF.